This TCR beta chain derives from a study of T cell responses to AZD1222 COVID-19 vaccine. CDR1 SGHRS and CDR2 YFSETQ come from the germline V gene. The CDR3 extends over 15 amino acids. V lost 0 bases, J lost 4 bases, and 5 bases stayed unmatched. Method: immunoSEQ multiplex PCR; TCRdb's copy keeps in-frame clones and lacks some. The data contain 150,000 to 200,000 clones, more than 75% of them singletons. This sequence joins TRBV5-1 and TRBJ1-2; 8 positions agree with TRBD1. Sample: peripheral blood, taken on day 0 of MenACWY control vaccination. The sequence came from an adult in good health. The CDR3 protein is CASSLGTGISYGYTF. Written as DNA, the CDR3 is TGCGCCAGCAGCTTGGGGACAGGGATTTCCTATGGCTACACCTTC.